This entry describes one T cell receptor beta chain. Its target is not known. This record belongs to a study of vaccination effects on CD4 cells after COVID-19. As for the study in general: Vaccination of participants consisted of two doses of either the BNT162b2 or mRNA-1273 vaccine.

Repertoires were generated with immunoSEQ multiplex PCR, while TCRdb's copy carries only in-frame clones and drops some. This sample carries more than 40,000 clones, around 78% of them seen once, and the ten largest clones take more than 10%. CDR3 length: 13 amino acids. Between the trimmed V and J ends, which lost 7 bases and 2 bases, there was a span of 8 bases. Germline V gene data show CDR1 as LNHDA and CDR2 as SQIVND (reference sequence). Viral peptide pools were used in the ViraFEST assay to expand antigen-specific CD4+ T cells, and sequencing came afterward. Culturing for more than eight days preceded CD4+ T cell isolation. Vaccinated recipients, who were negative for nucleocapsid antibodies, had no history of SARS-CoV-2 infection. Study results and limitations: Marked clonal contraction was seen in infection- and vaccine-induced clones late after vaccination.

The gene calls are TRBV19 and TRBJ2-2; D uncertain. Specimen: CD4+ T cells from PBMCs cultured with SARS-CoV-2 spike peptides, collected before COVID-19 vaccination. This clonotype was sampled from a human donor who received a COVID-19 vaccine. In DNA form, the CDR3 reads TGTGCCAGTATCGAGACCAACACCGGGGAGCTGTTTTTT. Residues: CASIETNTGELFF.